This T cell receptor (beta chain) derives from a study of cytomegalovirus exposure and HLA in healthy donors. General study findings and limits: The study designated fewer than 200 TCR beta chains cytomegalovirus-associated.

With 3 bases clipped from V and 2 bases from J, the junction kept 5 bases outside the gene matches. The CDR3 length is 15 residues. Germline V gives CDR1 MNHEY, CDR2 SMNVEV (reference sequence). Comments on this clone: Its specificity is unknown.

Primers: 60 Vbeta forward and 13 Jbeta reverse. The data were produced by immunoSEQ multiplex PCR, yet TCRdb's version contains in-frame clones alone and is incomplete. Of around 91,000 clones listed, around three quarters are singletons. The origin of this receptor is a woman in her 40s in good health and CMV-seropositive. The sequenced material came from PBMCs. The J gene is TRBJ2-7, the V gene TRBV27; TRBD1 matches at 9 bases. Written as DNA, the CDR3 is TGTGCCAGCAGTTTTTCGGGACAGGGTACCTACGAGCAGTACTTC. Translating gives CASSFSGQGTYEQYF.